This T cell receptor beta chain was sequenced for a study of control samples from healthy donors and cancer patients. Germline values: CDR1 MNHEY, CDR2 SVGEGT. V dropped 2 bases and J dropped 6 bases, with 7 bases sitting between them. The CDR3 covers 13 residues. Profiled with immunoSEQ multiplex PCR; TCRdb holds only in-frame clones, not every one. The repertoire has hundreds of thousands of clones, about 80% of them found once; the top ten carry 10% to 15%. The source material was PBMCs. The chain combines TRBV6-2 or TRBV6-3 with TRBJ2-2; D is tentatively TRBD1 or TRBD2 (5 bases each). This clonotype was obtained from an older woman with lung cancer. CDR3 coding DNA: TGTGCCAGCAGTTACCTGGGGGCCGGGGAGCTGTTTTTT. This encodes CASSYLGAGELFF.